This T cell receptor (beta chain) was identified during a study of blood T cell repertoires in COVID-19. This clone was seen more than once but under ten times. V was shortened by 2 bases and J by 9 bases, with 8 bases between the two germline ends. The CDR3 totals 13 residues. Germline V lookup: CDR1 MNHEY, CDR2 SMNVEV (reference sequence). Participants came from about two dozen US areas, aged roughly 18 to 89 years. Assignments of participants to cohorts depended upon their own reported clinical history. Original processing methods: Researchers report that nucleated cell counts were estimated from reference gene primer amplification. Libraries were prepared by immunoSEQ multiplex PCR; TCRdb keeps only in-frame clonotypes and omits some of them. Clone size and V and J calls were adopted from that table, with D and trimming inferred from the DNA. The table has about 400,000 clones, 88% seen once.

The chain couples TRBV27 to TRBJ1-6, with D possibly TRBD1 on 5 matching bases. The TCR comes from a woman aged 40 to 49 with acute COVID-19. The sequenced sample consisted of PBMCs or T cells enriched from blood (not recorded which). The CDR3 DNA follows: TGTGCCAGCAGTTTACAGGGATTTTCACCCCTCCACTTT. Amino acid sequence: CASSLQGFSPLHF.